Following are 17 T cell receptor beta chains from one sample sequenced in a study of metastatic and nonmetastatic thyroid tumors. The entire patient cohort was treatment-naive prior to thyroid surgery. TCRdb reprocessed the PCR reads using MiXCR. The sample consists of more than 70,000 clones, around 7.8% of them appearing once. Sequenced input: blood. The receptors come from a female donor with papillary thyroid cancer or a benign thyroid nodule (not recorded which). Some clones in this sample may be carry-over from other donors' samples.

This clone was found many times. V and J are TRBV19 and TRBJ2-7; 7 positions match TRBD1. The CDR3 contains 14 residues. Trimming removed 5 bases from V and 1 base from J; junction bases left unmatched: 5. Germline CDR1 and CDR2: LNHDA and SQIVND (reference sequence). The DNA for the CDR3 is TGTGCCAGTAGTCCCGGGACAGCTTCCTACGAGCAGTACTTC. It specifies CASSPGTASYEQYF.

This rearrangement joins TRBV20-1 to TRBJ1-2; weak D call: TRBD1 (5 bases). This CDR3 spans 12 amino acids. CDR1 and CDR2 (germline): DFQATT, SNEGSKA (reference sequence). V lost 6 bases and J 4 bases, leaving 12 bases between the germline ends. CDR3 residues: CSAGTALYGYTF. The CDR3 region has the DNA TGCAGTGCGGGGACCGCCCTCTATGGCTACACCTTC.

This clone was picked up many times. The rearrangement links TRBV12-3 or TRBV12-4 to TRBJ2-2; 10 bases align to TRBD2. The V segment lost 7 bases and the J segment 4 bases; nucleotides outside the gene matches: 12. This CDR3 contains 17 residues. The CDR3 DNA reads as TGTGCCAGCAACAATTCTCCGGGACTAGCGAGCACCGGGGAGCTGTTTTTT. This translates into CASNNSPGLASTGELFF.

This clone was seen only a few times. This sequence joins TRBV6-1 and TRBJ1-4; 7 nucleotides align to TRBD1. Germline CDR1 is MNHNS and CDR2 is SASEGT. There are 14 residues in the CDR3. J gave up 6 bases and V 3 bases, and 4 bases lay outside the gene matches. CDR3 nucleotides: TGTGCCAGCAGTGAGGGAGGGGGCGATGAAAAACTGTTTTTT. Translating it yields CASSEGGGDEKLFF.

In the case of this clone: This may be a read error, as it is one base from a much larger clone. The V call is TRBV19, the J call TRBJ1-1; no clear D gene. CDR1 and CDR2 (germline): LNHDA, SQIVND (reference sequence). V lost 1 base and J 2 bases, leaving 11 bases between the germline ends. The CDR3 totals 15 residues. The CDR3 DNA follows: TGTGCCAGTAGTATAGGAGCAGTACTAAACACTGAAGCTTTCTTT. Amino acid sequence: CASSIGAVLNTEAFF.

About this clone: This may be a read error, as it is one base from a much larger clone. V gene TRBV18 combines with J gene TRBJ2-1; possibly TRBD2 for D (6 bases). Trimming shortened V by 3 bases and J by 7 bases, and 16 bases separated the two germline ends. The germline V gene has CDR1 KGHSH and CDR2 LQKENI. The CDR3 has 15 residues. CDR3 sequence reads: CASSPLAVGGNEQFF. For the CDR3, the DNA is TGTGCCAGCTCACCCTTAGCGGTGGGAGGAAATGAGCAGTTCTTC.

This clone has at least ten counts. The chain carries TRBV29-1 and TRBJ2-5, with TRBD2 matching over 7 bases. The germline V gene has CDR1 SQVTM and CDR2 ANQGSEA. This CDR3 is 12 amino acids long. With 5 bases clipped from V and 3 bases from J, the junction kept 3 bases outside the gene matches. The CDR3 DNA reads TGCAGCGTTTCCGGGAGGAAAGAGACCCAGTACTTC. It encodes CSVSGRKETQYF.

The genes are TRBV3-1 and TRBJ1-1; weak D call: TRBD1 (6 bases). Germline assignment: CDR1 LGHDT and CDR2 YNNKEL (reference sequence). This CDR3 has 14 amino acids. V was clipped by 4 bases and J by 4 bases, with 13 bases between them. CDR3 bases: TGTGCCAGCAGCCTCGGGGACACCAGCACTGAAGCTTTCTTT. The encoded protein is CASSLGDTSTEAFF. The full variable domain, completed using reference TRBV3-1 and TRBJ1-1, is DTAVSQTPKYLVTQMGNDKSIKCEQNLGHDTMYWYKQDSKKFLKIMFSYNNKELIINETVPNRFSPKSPDKAHLNLHINSLELGDSAVYFCASSLGDTSTEAFFGQGTRLTVV.

This clone was recorded at least ten times. The chain couples TRBV19 to TRBJ2-6, with a tentative D call TRBD1 (6 bases). V gave up 10 bases and J gave up 0 bases, with 13 bases separating them. Germline V lookup: CDR1 LNHDA, CDR2 SQIVND (reference sequence). The CDR3 runs to 15 residues. In DNA, the CDR3 is TGTGCCACCCGACAGGAGCTCTCTGGGGCCAACGTCCTGACTTTC. Translating gives CATRQELSGANVLTF.

There are many counts of this clone. J is TRBJ1-1 and V is TRBV6-1, with a weak D call TRBD1 (5 bases). V was cut by 11 bases and J by 1 base, with 8 bases left in between. CDR1 is MNHNS and CDR2 is SASEGT in the germline V gene. The CDR3 is 11 residues long. The CDR3 loop is CAGGENTEAFF. CDR3 sequence (DNA): TGTGCCGGGGGAGAGAACACTGAAGCTTTCTTT.

This clone was counted ten times or more. The chain employs TRBV19 and TRBJ2-7; 8 positions agree with TRBD1. V was pared by 1 base and J by 7 bases, with 6 bases of the junction left unmatched. CDR1 is LNHDA and CDR2 is SQIVND in the germline V gene (reference sequence). The CDR3 extends over 14 amino acids. This CDR3 reads CASSIGGQVVEQYF. The CDR3, as DNA: TGTGCCAGTAGTATAGGGGGACAGGTTGTGGAGCAGTACTTC.

In this sample, this clone turned up many times. An end of the junction differs from the germline gene, which may be a read error. The chain joins TRBV7-9 to TRBJ2-7, with 10 positions matching TRBD1. CDR3 size: 15 residues. The germline V gene has CDR1 SEHNR and CDR2 FQNEAQ (reference sequence). The CDR3 loop reads CASSVAGTGASEQYF. The CDR3 nucleotides are TGTGCCAGCAGCGTAGCCGGGACAGGGGCATCCGAGCAGTACTTC.

This clone was recorded at least ten times. The rearrangement joins TRBV10-2 to TRBJ2-7, with 11 positions matching TRBD1. The length of the CDR3 is 14 residues. Germline CDR1 reads WSHSY; CDR2 reads SAAADI. V shed 7 bases, J shed 4 bases, and the junction held 6 bases outside the gene matches. The CDR3 sequence: CASTGTGGGYEQYF. Written as DNA, the CDR3 is TGCGCCAGCACCGGGACAGGGGGAGGATACGAGCAGTACTTC.

In nucleotides, the CDR3 is TGTGCCAGCAGCTTGGCGGGGGGGGCCGAAGAGACCCAGTACTTC. This gives the protein CASSLAGGAEETQYF. The genes are TRBV5-6 and TRBJ2-5, with TRBD2 matching over 8 bases. Trimming removed 0 bases from V and 3 bases from J; junction bases left unmatched: 4. The CDR3 covers 15 residues. Germline V gene lookup returns CDR1 SGHDT and CDR2 YYEEEE.

This clone came up a few times. The chain has TRBV15 and TRBJ1-4; 8 nucleotides align to TRBD1. CDR3 length: 18 residues. Germline V gives CDR1 LNHNV, CDR2 YYDKDF (reference sequence). The junction had 13 bases not matched to a gene; V was cut back by 0 bases and J by 7 bases. The CDR3 DNA reads as TGTGCCACCAGCAGAGAATCGATATCGGGGACAGGAAGTGAAAAACTGTTTTTT. Protein sequence: CATSRESISGTGSEKLFF.

V usage is TRBV3-1 and J usage is TRBJ2-5; the D is unclear. The CDR3 is made up of 15 amino acids. V lost 1 base, J lost 4 bases, and 13 bases lay in between. Germline CDR1 reads LGHDT; CDR2 reads YNNKEL (reference sequence). CDR3 nucleotides: TGTGCCAGCAGCCAAGGGGGAATCAGCAGAGAGACCCAGTACTTC. Translating it yields CASSQGGISRETQYF.

This clone was counted at least ten times. The J gene is TRBJ1-5, the V gene TRBV6-2 or TRBV6-3; D gene ambiguous. Per germline, CDR1 MNHEY and CDR2 SVGEGT. Trimming removed 6 bases from V and 1 base from J, with 10 bases in between. There are 14 residues in the CDR3. CDR3 nucleotide sequence: TGTGCCAGCAGCCAAGACGGAAGCAATCAGCCCCAGCATTTT. It is translated as CASSQDGSNQPQHF.